The T cell receptor beta chain under discussion was sequenced for a study of metastatic and nonmetastatic thyroid tumors. Study summary: It was across blood and tumor or nodule tissue from malignant and benign thyroid patients that repertoires were compared.

In the authors' methods: Built for papillary thyroid cancer, a distant-metastasis classifier drew on CDR3 differences across clinicopathological groups. With MiXCR, TCRdb called clones anew from the PCR reads. The V and J calls, along with clone size, are taken from TCRdb and not from the paper's own processing. Of about 33,000 clones detected, about 18% appear once; the ten largest clones hold around 11%. Thyroid surgery took place with no prior treatment in any patient. V lost 0 bases, J lost 5 bases, and 16 bases lay in between. The CDR3 contains 17 residues. Per germline, CDR1 LGHNA and CDR2 YNFKEQ. General study findings and limits: Across blood and tumor, TCR beta diversity in malignant thyroid tumors was reportedly significantly higher than in benign nodules.

This clone was picked up many times. What it binds is unknown. The chain uses TRBV4-2 and TRBJ2-2, with a weak D call TRBD1 (5 bases). This TCR was sampled from a male donor with papillary thyroid cancer or a benign thyroid nodule (not recorded which). Some clones in this sample may be carry-over from other donors' samples. Sequencing was performed on blood. This chain's CDR3 is CASSQEDASQGTGELFF. The CDR3, as DNA: TGTGCCAGCAGCCAAGAAGATGCCAGTCAGGGTACCGGGGAGCTGTTTTTT.